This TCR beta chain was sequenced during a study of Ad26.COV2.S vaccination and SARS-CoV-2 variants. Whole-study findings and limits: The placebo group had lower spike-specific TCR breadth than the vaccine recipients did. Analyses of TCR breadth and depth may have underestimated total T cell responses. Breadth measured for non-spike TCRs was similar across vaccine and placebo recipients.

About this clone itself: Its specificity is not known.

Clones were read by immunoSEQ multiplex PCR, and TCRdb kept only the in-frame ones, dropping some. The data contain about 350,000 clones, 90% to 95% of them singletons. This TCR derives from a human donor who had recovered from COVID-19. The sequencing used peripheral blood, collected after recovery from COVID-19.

CDR3 loop: CASSLLSMNTEAFF. The CDR3 nucleotides are TGTGCCAGCAGCTTACTCTCTATGAACACTGAAGCTTTCTTT. V usage is TRBV5-6 and J usage is TRBJ1-1; D remains unclear. The CDR3 consists of 14 residues. CDR1 and CDR2 from the germline V gene are SGHDT and YYEEEE. V lost 2 bases and J lost 0, with 8 bases in between.